This T cell receptor beta chain came from a study of blood T cells in healthy people across ages. Overall study context: Using template switching, researchers captured about one barcoded beta molecule for each two T cells. Study results and limitations: Estimates of total diversity, which came from one million sequenced T cells, were considered to be underestimates.

Of note for this clonotype: Antigen unknown.

The second PCR ran roughly 6 to 11 cycles with a sample-barcoded 5' primer and J-beta primers. TCRdb ran MiXCR on the 5' RACE reads and lists one entry per CDR3 protein. In the table there are approximately 820,000 distinct CDR3 sequences, under 55% of which are singletons. The V end lost 2 bases, the J end lost 6 bases, and 14 bases lay between the germline ends. The CDR3 is 14 amino acids. Germline CDR1 and CDR2: ENHRY and SYGVKD. The source material was blood. This receptor was obtained from a man in his 60s in good health. The genes are TRBV10-3 and TRBJ2-7; possibly TRBD1 for D (6 bases). In DNA form, the CDR3 reads TGTGCCATCAGTGAGCCGGGACATTCAACCGAGCAGTACTTC. This gives the protein CAISEPGHSTEQYF.